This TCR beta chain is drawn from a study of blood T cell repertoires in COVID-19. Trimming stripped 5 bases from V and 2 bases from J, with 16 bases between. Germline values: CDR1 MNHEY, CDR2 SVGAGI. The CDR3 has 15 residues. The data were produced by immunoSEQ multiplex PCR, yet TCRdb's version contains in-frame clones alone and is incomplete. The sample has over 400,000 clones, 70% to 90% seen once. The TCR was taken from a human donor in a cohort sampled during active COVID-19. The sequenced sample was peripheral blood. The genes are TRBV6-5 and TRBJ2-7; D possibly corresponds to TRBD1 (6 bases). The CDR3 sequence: CASSQPGRTAYEQYF. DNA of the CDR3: TGTGCCAGCAGTCAGCCGGGACGGACAGCCTACGAGCAGTACTTC.